A single sample gave rise to the 32 T cell receptor beta chains below, sequenced in a study of T cell responses to AZD1222 COVID-19 vaccine. TCRdb's copy holds only in-frame clones and misses some; the assay was immunoSEQ multiplex PCR. The sample lists 95,000 to 110,000 clones, about nine tenths occurring once. Specimen: peripheral blood, collected on day 0 of AZD1222 vaccination. The source is an adult in good health.

The chain links TRBV6-5 to TRBJ2-7; TRBD2 matches at 8 bases. In germline, CDR1 is MNHEY, CDR2 SVGAGI. This CDR3 is 15 amino acids long. V lost 6 bases, J lost 3 bases, and 10 bases stayed unmatched. This CDR3 is CASSPNSGTFYEQYF. As DNA, the CDR3 is TGTGCCAGCAGCCCAAATAGCGGGACCTTCTACGAGCAGTACTTC.

This sequence joins TRBV30 and TRBJ1-5; possibly TRBD1 for D (6 bases). Per germline, CDR1 GTSNPN and CDR2 SVGIG (reference sequence). The CDR3 has 13 amino acids. The V end lost 2 bases, the J end lost 5 bases, and 10 bases lay between the germline ends. CDR3 protein: CAWSNQGYQPQHF. In nucleotides, the CDR3 is TGTGCCTGGAGTAATCAGGGGTATCAGCCCCAGCATTTT.

This sequence joins TRBV6-6 and TRBJ2-1, with a weak D call TRBD1 (6 bases). The CDR3 totals 14 residues. Germline V CDR1 and CDR2: MNHNY, SVGAGI (reference sequence). The germline V and J ends were trimmed by 11 bases and 10 bases, with 24 bases remaining between them. The CDR3: CAASSTGSRLEQFF. The CDR3 DNA reads TGTGCCGCCAGCAGTACAGGGAGTAGGCTCGAGCAGTTCTTC.

The gene calls are TRBV27 and TRBJ2-1; 8 nucleotides line up with TRBD2. Germline-derived CDR1 and CDR2 are MNHEY and SMNVEV (reference sequence). The V gene end was trimmed by 3 bases and the J gene end by 3 bases; junction bases not matched to a gene: 4. CDR3 length: 15 residues. This chain's CDR3 is CASSFLTSDYNEQFF. Here the CDR3 DNA reads TGTGCCAGCAGTTTTTTGACTAGCGACTACAATGAGCAGTTCTTC.

The gene calls are TRBV4-1 and TRBJ1-5; 9 bases line up with TRBD1. CDR1 and CDR2 (germline): MGHRA, YSYEKL. V shed 4 bases and J 0 bases; nucleotides not matched to a gene: 1. The CDR3 extends over 15 amino acids. CDR3 DNA sequence: TGCGCCAGCAGCCGGACAGGGGCTAGCAATCAGCCCCAGCATTTT. The encoded protein is CASSRTGASNQPQHF.

The chain's CDR3 is CASSGNRQGTPSGVGEKLFF. The CDR3 DNA reads as TGTGCCAGCAGTGGTAATAGACAGGGGACGCCCTCGGGGGTTGGTGAAAAACTGTTTTTT. The chain links TRBV2 to TRBJ1-4; 8 bases fit TRBD1. CDR3 length: 20 amino acids. The germline V gene has CDR1 SNHLY and CDR2 FYNNEI. V lost 4 bases and J lost 7; bases outside the gene matches: 23.

This chain uses TRBV7-9 with TRBJ2-7; a possible D gene is TRBD2 (5 bases). Germline V gene data show CDR1 as SEHNR and CDR2 as FQNEAQ (reference sequence). The CDR3 runs 11 residues. The ends were cut back, 6 bases at V and 3 bases at J, with 6 bases in the middle. CDR3: CASRGLYEQYF. The CDR3 DNA sequence: TGTGCCAGCAGAGGACTCTACGAGCAGTACTTC. The whole variable domain, filled in from reference TRBV7-9 and TRBJ2-7, reads DTGVSQNPRHKITKRGQNVTFRCDPISEHNRLYWYRQTLGQGPEFLTYFQNEAQLEKSRLLSDRFSAERPKGSFSTLEIQRTEQGDSAMYLCASRGLYEQYFGPGTRLTVT.

This rearrangement joins TRBV30 to TRBJ2-7; D may be TRBD1 or TRBD2 (5 bases each). Germline V gene data show CDR1 as GTSNPN and CDR2 as SVGIG (reference sequence). V lost 3 bases and J lost 2, with 14 bases in between. The CDR3 covers 14 residues. CDR3 loop: CAWRPHGATYEQYF. The CDR3, as DNA: TGTGCCTGGAGGCCCCACGGGGCCACCTACGAGCAGTACTTC.

The chain employs TRBV6-5 and TRBJ1-3; weak D call: TRBD1 (5 bases). CDR1 is MNHEY, CDR2 SVGAGI, per germline. This CDR3 spans 14 amino acids. V shed 3 bases and J shed 7 bases, with 13 bases lying between them. The CDR3 region has the DNA TGTGCCAGCAGTTATTTCGCCAGGGTGAACACCATATATTTT. Protein: CASSYFARVNTIYF.

The chain carries TRBV5-1 and TRBJ2-2; D is unresolved. Trimming shortened V by 7 bases and J by 2 bases, and 12 bases separated the two germline ends. The length of the CDR3 is 14 residues. The germline V gene has CDR1 SGHRS and CDR2 YFSETQ. CDR3 coding DNA: TGCGCCAGCGAGGCCGGGTCAAACACCGGGGAGCTGTTTTTT. It translates to CASEAGSNTGELFF.

The chain couples TRBV4-1 to TRBJ2-1; D not certain. The V end was cut by 1 base, the J end by 10 bases, with 11 bases between. The CDR3 length is 13 residues. CDR1 is MGHRA and CDR2 is YSYEKL in the germline V gene. CDR3 amino acids: CASSQVILEEQFF. Here the CDR3 DNA reads TGCGCCAGCAGCCAAGTAATTCTTGAGGAGCAGTTCTTC.

The V call is TRBV13, the J call TRBJ1-1, with a weak D call TRBD1 (5 bases). CDR3 length equals 13 residues. V lost 2 bases and J lost 6, with 10 bases in between. Germline assignment: CDR1 PRHDT and CDR2 FYEKMQ (reference sequence). The DNA for the CDR3 is TGTGCCAGCAGCTTATTGACGGGGGCTGAAGCTTTCTTT. Translation gives CASSLLTGAEAFF.

The chain links TRBV6-5 to TRBJ1-2, with 9 bases lining up with TRBD1. Losses at the gene ends were 2 bases for V and 7 bases for J; bases not matched to a gene: 8. Per the germline V gene, CDR1 is MNHEY and CDR2 is SVGAGI. The CDR3 covers 15 residues. Written as DNA, the CDR3 is TGTGCCAGCAGTTACAGCGGACAGGGGATGGCTGGCTACACCTTC. It codes for CASSYSGQGMAGYTF.

This clone was seen once. The chain uses TRBV10-3 and TRBJ1-3; TRBD1 matches 7 bases. Trimming at V came to 11 bases and at J to 2 bases, leaving 9 bases not matched to a gene. The CDR3 runs to 14 residues. The germline V gene encodes CDR1 ENHRY and CDR2 SYGVKD. CDR3 residues: CASFSQGAGNTIYF. CDR3 sequence (DNA): TGTGCCTCCTTTTCCCAGGGGGCTGGAAACACCATATATTTT.

This clone has a single count. V usage is TRBV18 and J usage is TRBJ2-7; 9 nucleotides align to TRBD2. This CDR3 comprises 15 residues. The J segment lost 5 bases and the V segment lost 3 bases, leaving 8 bases of the junction unmatched. In germline, CDR1 is KGHSH, CDR2 LQKENI. The DNA of the CDR3 is TGTGCCAGCTCACCCCTCGCTAGCGGGGATAACGAGCAGTACTTC. It codes for CASSPLASGDNEQYF.

The genes are TRBV6-2 or TRBV6-3 and TRBJ1-1, with D perhaps matching TRBD1 (6 bases). With 6 bases removed from V and 4 bases from J, the gap between germline ends came to 27 bases. This CDR3 has 18 amino acids. Germline assignment: CDR1 MNHEY and CDR2 SVGEGT. CDR3 protein: CASSRKSLGRGYGTEAFF. The CDR3, as DNA: TGTGCCAGCAGCCGAAAGTCCCTGGGCAGGGGCTATGGCACTGAAGCTTTCTTT.

This chain links TRBV14 with TRBJ2-1; D is possibly TRBD2 (6 bases). Deletions cut 4 bases from V and 6 bases from J, with 13 bases between. CDR1 is SGHDN, CDR2 FVKESK, per germline. This CDR3 spans 14 amino acids. Here the CDR3 reads CASSLTDYSNEQFF. CDR3 nucleotide sequence: TGTGCCAGCAGCCTTACGGACTACTCCAATGAGCAGTTCTTC. Full variable domain (remainder filled in from reference TRBV14 and TRBJ2-1): EAGVTQFPSHSVIEKGQTVTLRCDPISGHDNLYWYRRVMGKEIKFLLHFVKESKQDESGMPNNRFLAERTGGTYSTLKVQPAELEDSGVYFCASSLTDYSNEQFFGPGTRLTVL.

The chain carries TRBV28 and TRBJ1-1; D not certain. The germline V and J ends were trimmed by 1 base and 3 bases, with 12 bases remaining between them. This CDR3 comprises 15 residues. Germline V lookup: CDR1 MDHEN, CDR2 SYDVKM. CDR3: CASSLLPGKDTEAFF. The CDR3 DNA reads TGTGCCAGCAGTTTATTACCGGGCAAGGACACTGAAGCTTTCTTT.

This clone was counted once. The chain links TRBV19 to TRBJ1-2, with D unresolved. The CDR3 is 15 residues long. V was pared by 3 bases and J by 8 bases, with 19 bases between. Germline V gives CDR1 LNHDA, CDR2 SQIVND (reference sequence). The CDR3 DNA follows: TGTGCCAGTAGTATTCGGACGGTGGTACGTTGGGGCTACACCTTC. Translation gives CASSIRTVVRWGYTF.

The rearrangement joins TRBV15 to TRBJ1-5; TRBD1 agrees at 7 bases. Unmatched junction bases numbered 5, after V lost 5 bases and J lost 4 bases. Per the germline V gene, CDR1 is LNHNV and CDR2 is YYDKDF (reference sequence). This CDR3 has 14 residues. The chain's CDR3 is CATSGLTGNQPQHF. In DNA form, the CDR3 reads TGTGCCACCAGCGGGCTGACAGGGAATCAGCCCCAGCATTTT.

This clone appeared a single time. The chain uses TRBV4-1 and TRBJ2-7, with 7 bases lining up with TRBD2. V shed 6 bases and J 2 bases; nucleotides not matched to a gene: 7. This CDR3 is built from 14 residues. The germline CDR1 and CDR2 sequences are MGHRA and YSYEKL. In DNA form, the CDR3 reads TGCGCCAGCAGTCACGGCGGGGGACCCTACGAGCAGTACTTC. It specifies CASSHGGGPYEQYF.

The chain couples TRBV14 to TRBJ1-2; tentative D call: TRBD1 (6 bases). This CDR3 is 17 amino acids long. Germline V CDR1 and CDR2: SGHDN, FVKESK. Trimming shortened V by 0 bases and J by 6 bases, and 20 bases separated the two germline ends. CDR3 nucleotide sequence: TGTGCCAGCAGCCAAGAAGTTTGGGCGGGGACAACTAATGGCTACACCTTC. Protein: CASSQEVWAGTTNGYTF.

V and J are TRBV12-3 or TRBV12-4 and TRBJ1-6; D may be TRBD1 (5 bases). V shed 3 bases and J shed 10 bases, with 7 bases lying between them. The CDR3 runs to 12 residues. The CDR3 loop is CASSLQGSPLHF. DNA of the CDR3: TGTGCCAGCAGTTTGCAGGGCTCACCCCTCCACTTT.

The J gene is TRBJ2-7, the V gene TRBV5-4; 11 bases line up with TRBD2. The CDR3 contains 17 residues. V gave up 0 bases and J gave up 1 base; unmatched junction bases: 6. Germline V CDR1 and CDR2: SGHNT, YYREEE (reference sequence). Here the CDR3 DNA reads TGTGCCAGCAGCTTGGGAACTAGCGGGGGTTTTTCCTACGAGCAGTACTTC. Amino acid sequence: CASSLGTSGGFSYEQYF.

A few counts support this clone. The genes are TRBV30 and TRBJ2-7; 8 bases are a match to TRBD1. Losses at the gene ends were 4 bases for V and 0 bases for J; bases not matched to a gene: 8. Germline V lookup: CDR1 GTSNPN, CDR2 SVGIG (reference sequence). The CDR3 sequence is 15 residues long. CDR3 amino acids: CAWTTGGRISYEQYF. The CDR3 nucleotides are TGTGCCTGGACTACAGGGGGAAGAATCTCCTACGAGCAGTACTTC. Supplemented by reference TRBV30 and TRBJ2-7, the full variable domain reads SQTIHQWPATLVQPVGSPLSLECTVEGTSNPNLYWYRQAAGRGLQLLFYSVGIGQISSEVPQNLSASRPQDRQFILSSKKLLLSDSGFYLCAWTTGGRISYEQYFGPGTRLTVT.

The J gene is TRBJ1-1, the V gene TRBV5-4; D not resolved. The CDR3 consists of 15 residues. V lost 1 base, J lost 0 bases, and 10 bases lay in between. CDR1 SGHNT and CDR2 YYREEE come from the germline V gene (reference sequence). The chain's CDR3 is CASSLSRVVNTEAFF. DNA of the CDR3: TGTGCCAGCAGCTTGTCTCGGGTCGTGAACACTGAAGCTTTCTTT. Variable domain in full (rest from reference TRBV5-4 and TRBJ1-1): ETGVTQSPTHLIKTRGQQVTLRCSSQSGHNTVSWYQQALGQGPQFIFQYYREEENGRGNFPPRFSGLQFPNYSSELNVNALELDDSALYLCASSLSRVVNTEAFFGQGTRLTVV.

This chain uses TRBV6-6 with TRBJ2-5; 7 nucleotides align to TRBD1. This CDR3 spans 14 amino acids. With V trimmed by 2 bases and J by 3 bases, 3 bases remained unmatched. Germline lookup yields CDR1 MNHNY and CDR2 SVGAGI (reference sequence). CDR3 amino acids: CASSYHRGKETQYF. The DNA for the CDR3 is TGTGCCAGCAGTTACCACAGGGGAAAAGAGACCCAGTACTTC.

The chain is built from TRBV24-1 and TRBJ2-1; D ambiguous. CDR1 and CDR2 from the germline V gene are KGHDR and SFDVKD. CDR3 length: 11 amino acids. The ends were cut back, 4 bases at V and 6 bases at J, with 3 bases in the middle. The CDR3 bases are TGTGCCACCAGTGACGTCAATGAGCAGTTCTTC. Amino acid sequence: CATSDVNEQFF.

The CDR3 bases are TGTGCCAGCAGTGGGCAGGCGTTGAACACTGAAGCTTTCTTT. Translation gives CASSGQALNTEAFF. The V and J genes are TRBV2 and TRBJ1-1, with D hard to call. The germline V and J ends were trimmed by 4 bases and 0 bases, with 9 bases remaining between them. The CDR3 consists of 14 residues. CDR1 and CDR2 from the germline V gene are SNHLY and FYNNEI. The full variable domain, its missing parts supplied by reference TRBV2 and TRBJ1-1, is EPEVTQTPSHQVTQMGQEVILRCVPISNHLYFYWYRQILGQKVEFLVSFYNNEISEKSEIFDDQFSVERPDGSNFTLKIRSTKLEDSAMYFCASSGQALNTEAFFGQGTRLTVV.

J is TRBJ1-6 and V is TRBV4-2; D remains unclear. CDR1 is LGHNA, CDR2 YNFKEQ, per germline. The CDR3 covers 14 residues. Trimming took 3 bases from V and 9 from J, leaving 12 bases between them. In nucleotides, the CDR3 is TGTGCCAGCAGCCAGATCGAGTGGCGTTCACCCCTCCACTTT. Translating gives CASSQIEWRSPLHF.

The genes are TRBV6-5 and TRBJ1-6; D is uncertain. Germline lookup yields CDR1 MNHEY and CDR2 SVGAGI. This CDR3 has 15 amino acids. The V end lost 7 bases, the J end lost 9 bases, and 19 bases lay between the germline ends. The CDR3 DNA sequence: TGTGCCAGCACCTCCTTCGACGTTTGGGCTTCACCCCTCCACTTT. It encodes CASTSFDVWASPLHF.

This rearrangement joins TRBV5-8 to TRBJ2-1; 8 bases agree with TRBD2. The V gene's germline CDR1 is SGHTS and CDR2 YDEGEE. The V and J ends lost 4 bases and 0 bases, in that order; junction bases with no gene match: 6. This CDR3 region has 16 residues. CDR3 sequence: CASSTRGGISYNEQFF. The CDR3 DNA reads as TGTGCCAGCAGCACCCGCGGGGGGATCTCCTACAATGAGCAGTTCTTC.